This TCR beta chain was recorded in a study of blood T cells in healthy people across ages. CDR3 length equals 13 residues. In germline, CDR1 is SGHRS, CDR2 YFSETQ. V dropped 4 bases and J dropped 10; count of bases not matched to a gene: 5. This clonotype was seen a handful of times. Its specificity is unknown. Study-wide results and limits: Naive T cell percentage showed a strong correlation with the diversity of TCR beta. Age showed a roughly linear inverse relationship with TCR beta diversity per million T cells.

Sample-barcoded 5' priming and a J-beta primer mix drove a second PCR of 7 to 11 cycles. TCRdb passed the 5' RACE reads through MiXCR, listing each CDR3 protein once. Of hundreds of thousands of distinct CDR3 sequences listed, under 25% are singletons. V is TRBV5-1 and J is TRBJ2-4; 10 bases match TRBD1. This sequence originates from a man aged 70-80 years in good health. Sequenced: blood. In DNA form, the CDR3 reads TGCGCCAGCAGCGGACAGGGGGTGGGGATTCAGTACTTC. This translates into CASSGQGVGIQYF.